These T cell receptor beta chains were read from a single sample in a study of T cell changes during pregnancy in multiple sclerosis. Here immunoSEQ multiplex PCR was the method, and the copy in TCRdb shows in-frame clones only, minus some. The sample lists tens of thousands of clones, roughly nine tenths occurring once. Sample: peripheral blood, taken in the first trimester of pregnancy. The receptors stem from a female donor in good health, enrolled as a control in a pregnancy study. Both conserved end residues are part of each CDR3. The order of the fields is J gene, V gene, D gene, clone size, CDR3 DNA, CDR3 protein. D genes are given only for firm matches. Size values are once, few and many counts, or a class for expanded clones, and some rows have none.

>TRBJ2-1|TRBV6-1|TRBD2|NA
TGTGCCAGCGCCTCGCGGGGGGGCCTTTTTAGTGAGCAGTTCTTC
CASASRGGLFSEQFF
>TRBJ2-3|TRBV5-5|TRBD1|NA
TGTGCCAGCAGCCTGGGACAGGGGGGCACGGTTTGGCAGTATTTT
CASSLGQGGTVWQYF
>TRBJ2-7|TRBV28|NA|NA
TGTGCCAGCACGCGGACTACTAGCTCCTACGAGCAGTACTTC
CASTRTTSSYEQYF
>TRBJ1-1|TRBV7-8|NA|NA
TGTGCCAGCAGCTTGGGGCGCGAGAACACTGAAGCTTTCTTT
CASSLGRENTEAFF
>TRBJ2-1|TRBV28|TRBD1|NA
TGTGCCAGCAGTCAGGGGGTCCCCTACAATGAGCAGTTCTTC
CASSQGVPYNEQFF
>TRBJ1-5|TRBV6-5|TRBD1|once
TGTGCCAGCAGGGGACAGGGGAATAATCAGCCCCAGCATTTT
CASRGQGNNQPQHF
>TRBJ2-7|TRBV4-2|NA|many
TGTGCCAGCAGCCAAGATGCTAGTCTTAGCTCCTACGAGCAGTACTTC
CASSQDASLSSYEQYF
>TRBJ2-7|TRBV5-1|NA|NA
TGCGCCAGCAGCTTGGGGCCCACAAACGAGCAGTACTTC
CASSLGPTNEQYF
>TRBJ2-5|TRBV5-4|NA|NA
TGTGCCAGCAGCTTACAGGGGGGGGAGACCCAGTACTTC
CASSLQGGETQYF
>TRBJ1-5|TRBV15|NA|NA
TGTGCCACCAGCAGCTCCCTAAGGGAGGGCCCAAAGCATTTT
CATSSSLREGPKHF
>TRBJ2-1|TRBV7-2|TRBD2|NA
TGTGCCACCGCCAGGGCTAGCGGGCCCTACAATGAGCAGTTCTTC
CATARASGPYNEQFF
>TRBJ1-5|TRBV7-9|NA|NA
TGTGCCAGCAGCCGGGAATTCAATCAGCCCCAGCATTTT
CASSREFNQPQHF
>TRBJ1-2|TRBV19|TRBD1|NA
TGTGCCAGTAGTATGGAATCCGGGACAGGGGTCAATGGCTACACCTTC
CASSMESGTGVNGYTF
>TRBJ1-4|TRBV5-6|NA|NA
TGTGCCAGCAGCTTGGTACAGGGAGGGACTTCTGAAAAACTGTTTTTT
CASSLVQGGTSEKLFF
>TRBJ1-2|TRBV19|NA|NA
TGTGCCAGTAGTATAGTACAGACGAACTATGGCTACACCTTC
CASSIVQTNYGYTF
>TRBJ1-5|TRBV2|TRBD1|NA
TGTGCCAGCACTAGCCGGACAGGGGCTACCTACCAGCATTTT
CASTSRTGATYQHF